A selection of T cell receptor beta chains follows, all from one sample in a study of CD8+CD57+ T cells in acquired aplastic anemia. MiXCR, run by TCRdb on the reads, gives a single entry per CDR3 protein. This sample has around 230,000 distinct CDR3 sequences, with over 60% found just once. Input material: sorted CD4+, CD8+, or CD8+CD57+ T cells (not recorded which) from PBMCs. The receptors here all came from a human donor in good health. CDR3s include the opening cysteine and the closing phenylalanine or tryptophan. The D gene is left open where the match is weak. Size tells how often a clone was seen (once, few, many) or the class of an expanded clone, and some rows leave it out.

D gene,V gene,clone size,J gene,CDR3 DNA,CDR3 protein
NA,TRBV4-1,many,TRBJ1-4,TGCGCCAGCAGCCAAGCGTCGGGTGAAAAACTGTTTTTT,CASSQASGEKLFF
NA,TRBV7-8,NA,TRBJ2-2,TGTGCCAGCAGCTTATGGGGAGAGAACACCGGGGAGCTGTTTTTT,CASSLWGENTGELFF
NA,TRBV6-5,many,TRBJ1-1,TGTGCCAGCAGTTTGGGTATGTCCGGGCAGTTCACTGAAGCTTTCTTT,CASSLGMSGQFTEAFF
TRBD2,TRBV14,NA,TRBJ2-7,TGTGCCAGCGGCCTTTACTCCCCCGCGGGCGGGAGTCGTTACGAGCAGTACTTC,CASGLYSPAGGSRYEQYF
NA,TRBV14,once,TRBJ1-1,TGTGCCAGCAGTCCCCCGGCCAGACCGAACACTGAAGCTTTCTTT,CASSPPARPNTEAFF
NA,TRBV20-1,NA,TRBJ1-2,TGCAGTGCATCTACCTTCCGGGAGCAGGGCTACACCTTC,CSASTFREQGYTF
NA,TRBV11-2,NA,TRBJ2-2,TGTGCCAGCAGCTTAAGGTTAGGCACCGGGGAGCTGTTTTTT,CASSLRLGTGELFF
NA,TRBV7-9,many,TRBJ1-1,TGTGCCAGCAGCTTCCCGGAAAAGCTTGAAGCTTTCTTT,CASSFPEKLEAFF
NA,TRBV30,few,TRBJ2-6,TGTGCCTGGAGTTCAGGGGACGGGGCCAACGTCCTGACTTTC,CAWSSGDGANVLTF
NA,TRBV4-2,NA,TRBJ1-1,TGTGCCAGCAGCTTGGGTTGGAACACTGAAGCTTTCTTT,CASSLGWNTEAFF
NA,TRBV7-8,NA,TRBJ2-7,TGTGCCAGCAGCTTAGCGTTGGGGGGCAGCTCCTACGAGCAGTACTTC,CASSLALGGSSYEQYF
NA,TRBV11-3,NA,TRBJ1-5,TGTGCCAGCAGCTTAGAGCGGGGGTGGCAGCCCCAGCATTTT,CASSLERGWQPQHF
NA,TRBV2,NA,TRBJ2-4,TGTGCCAGCAGTGAGGAGACAGTAGCCAAAAACATTCAGTACTTC,CASSEETVAKNIQYF
TRBD1,TRBV20-1,NA,TRBJ1-1,TGCAGTGCTAACTCACGGGCAGGGACAGATGCCGCTTTCTTT,CSANSRAGTDAAFF
TRBD1,TRBV2,NA,TRBJ1-2,TGTGCCAGCAGTGTTGAGGGGGCCTATGGCTACACCTTC,CASSVEGAYGYTF
NA,TRBV7-3,NA,TRBJ2-2,TGTGCCAGCAGCCCCGGGGGAAGCACCGGGGAGCTGTTTTTT,CASSPGGSTGELFF
TRBD1,TRBV7-3,few,TRBJ1-4,TGTGCCAGCAGCTTAGGGACAGGGGATGAAAAACTGTTTTTT,CASSLGTGDEKLFF
TRBD1,TRBV2,many,TRBJ1-1,TGTGCCAGCAGGCAGGGGGGGAACACTGAAGCTTTCTTT,CASRQGGNTEAFF
NA,TRBV5-1,NA,TRBJ2-7,TGCGCCAGCAGCCAAGCAATGACGGGGGCAGGGTACTACGAGCAGTACTTC,CASSQAMTGAGYYEQYF
NA,TRBV7-3,many,TRBJ2-1,TGTGCCAGCAGCTTAACTATCTACAATGAGCAGTTCTTC,CASSLTIYNEQFF
NA,TRBV19,NA,TRBJ1-1,TGTGCCACCAATAGGGGGGATTTGGGAAACACTGAAGCTTTCTTT,CATNRGDLGNTEAFF
NA,TRBV5-6,NA,TRBJ2-7,TGTGCCAGCAGCCAAGAGGCCTGGGGGGCCTACGAGCAGTACTTC,CASSQEAWGAYEQYF
NA,TRBV20-1,once,TRBJ1-3,TGCAGTGCGCCAAGCTCTGGAAACACCATATATTTT,CSAPSSGNTIYF
NA,TRBV15,NA,TRBJ1-2,TGTGCCACCAGCAGAGATCGAACAGGGTGGCCTCATGGCTACACCTTC,CATSRDRTGWPHGYTF
NA,TRBV29-1,NA,TRBJ2-1,TGCAGCCAGACGGGCCGGGGGTTTTCCCAAAATGAGCAGTTCTTC,CSQTGRGFSQNEQFF
NA,TRBV29-1,once,TRBJ2-2,TGCAGCGCCTCCATGAAGGCCGGGGAGCTGTTTTTT,CSASMKAGELFF
NA,TRBV20-1,NA,TRBJ1-2,TGCAGTGCTACCCGGGGAGGGGGTAACTATGGCTACACCTTC,CSATRGGGNYGYTF
TRBD1,TRBV7-9,NA,TRBJ2-6,TGTGCCAGCAGCCCGAGGACAGGGGCTGGGGCCAACGTCCTGACTTTC,CASSPRTGAGANVLTF
NA,TRBV10-3,NA,TRBJ2-7,TGTGCCATCAGGGACAGTAACTCCTACGAGCAGTACTTC,CAIRDSNSYEQYF
NA,TRBV15,NA,TRBJ2-1,TGTGCCACCAGCAGAGATCGGACCGGGGGGCAGTTCTTC,CATSRDRTGGQFF
TRBD1,TRBV7-9,NA,TRBJ2-7,TGTGCCAGCAGCCCGCCAGGACAGGGTGAGCAGTACTTC,CASSPPGQGEQYF
NA,TRBV7-9,NA,TRBJ2-6,TGTGCCAGCAGCTTAGCGGGGACCAACTCTGGGGCCAACGTCCTGACTTTC,CASSLAGTNSGANVLTF
TRBD1,TRBV15,NA,TRBJ1-6,TGTGCCACCAGCAGAGATCCCAGTACAGGGGGGTCACCCCTCCACTTT,CATSRDPSTGGSPLHF
TRBD1,TRBV2,many,TRBJ2-4,TGTGCCACCCTCGGGGGACAGGGGGCCAAAAACATTCAGTACTTC,CATLGGQGAKNIQYF
NA,TRBV7-9,NA,TRBJ1-4,TGTGCCAGCAGCTTAGACTACCGACAGACTAATGAAAAACTGTTTTTT,CASSLDYRQTNEKLFF
NA,TRBV11-3,NA,TRBJ1-1,TGTGCCAGCAGCTTAGTCGGAAGCTCTCGCCATAAAGCTTTCTTT,CASSLVGSSRHKAFF
NA,TRBV20-1,NA,TRBJ2-3,TGCAGTGCCGAAGGTAGCACAACAGATACGCAGTATTTT,CSAEGSTTDTQYF
TRBD1,TRBV7-3,many,TRBJ2-1,TGTGCCAGCAGCCTGGGACAGGGCCCTTACAATGAGCAGTTCTTC,CASSLGQGPYNEQFF
NA,TRBV15,NA,TRBJ1-3,TGTGCCACCAGCGGAGATCTGTCCAGCTCTGGAAACACCATATATTTT,CATSGDLSSSGNTIYF
TRBD1,TRBV20-1,many,TRBJ1-1,TGCAGTGCTAGAGACTACAGGGGTGAGCACACTGAAGCTTTCTTT,CSARDYRGEHTEAFF
NA,TRBV7-6,NA,TRBJ1-6,TGTGCCAGCAGCTTGCGCCGGGAGAAGGGGGATTCACCCCTCCACTTT,CASSLRREKGDSPLHF
TRBD2,TRBV2,NA,TRBJ2-1,TGTGCCAGCAGCCCTTCAGTGACGGGAGGGACCAATGAGCAGTTCTTC,CASSPSVTGGTNEQFF
TRBD1,TRBV19,NA,TRBJ1-2,TGTGCCAGTAGTATCCAGGCCGGACCCGACAGGGGCCCTAACTATGGCTACACCTTC,CASSIQAGPDRGPNYGYTF
NA,TRBV19,NA,TRBJ1-2,TGTGCCAGTAGGAGCCCTCAACGGGGCTACACCTTC,CASRSPQRGYTF
TRBD1,TRBV24-1,NA,TRBJ1-5,TGTGCCACCGGAGATGGGACAGATTATAGCAATCAGCCCCAGCATTTT,CATGDGTDYSNQPQHF
TRBD2,TRBV4-3,many,TRBJ2-7,TGCGCCAGCAGCCCCCGGGGTACGGGGGGGCTAACCTACGAGCAGTACTTC,CASSPRGTGGLTYEQYF
TRBD2,TRBV28,NA,TRBJ2-5,TGTGCCAGCACCCTAGCGGGTTGGGAGACCCAGTACTTC,CASTLAGWETQYF
NA,TRBV7-9,few,TRBJ2-3,TGTGCCAGCAGCTTGATAAGGGGGACAGATACGCAGTATTTT,CASSLIRGTDTQYF
NA,TRBV7-9,NA,TRBJ2-5,TGTGCCAGCACCCCGCCGGGTGGGGAGACCCAGTACTTC,CASTPPGGETQYF
TRBD1,TRBV20-1,NA,TRBJ1-1,TGCAGTGCTCCAAGACAGGGTGGGCCCACTGAAGCTTTCTTT,CSAPRQGGPTEAFF
TRBD1,TRBV19,few,TRBJ1-5,TGTGCCAGTAGGGGGGACAGTCATCAGCCCCAGCATTTT,CASRGDSHQPQHF
NA,TRBV20-1,NA,TRBJ2-5,TGCAGTGCTAGAGGCAAACAAGAGACCCAGTACTTC,CSARGKQETQYF
TRBD1,TRBV24-1,NA,TRBJ1-5,TGTGCCACCAGCGACAGGGGGCGCATAAACGGTGGTCAGCCCCAGCATTTT,CATSDRGRINGGQPQHF